The 4 T cell receptor beta chains presented below share a single source sample, sequenced in a study of T-cell memory formation after mild COVID-19 (dated by TCRdb to about 2021). Receptor libraries were prepared by 5' RACE. These reads were obtained on an Illumina NovaSeq 6000. TCRdb cleaned the public reads at Q25 with fastp, built clones with MiXCR and kept in-frame beta chains. Rows with one shared CDR3 protein collapse into an entry with the most common genes and DNA. Here the sample has hundreds of thousands of distinct CDR3 sequences; about 20% occur a single time. The biggest ten clones account for roughly 9.1% of the sample. Sequencing was carried out using PBMCs or a T cell subset sorted from them (not recorded which). These receptors all come from an adult woman who had mild COVID-19 (a few samples of this study predate the infection). The sample titles of this study are shuffled in the database, so cell type and time point are left out; the donor was told from shared clones.

In this sample, this clonotype turned up a few times. The chain is built from TRBV5-5 and TRBJ2-3; 10 bases agree with TRBD2. In germline, CDR1 is SGHKS, CDR2 YYEKEE (reference sequence). V was clipped by 4 bases and J by 1 base; unmatched bases: 9. The CDR3 extends over 17 amino acids. The CDR3 spells CASSGTGTSVGTDTQYF. The CDR3 coding sequence is TGTGCCAGCAGCGGAACCGGGACTAGCGTCGGCACAGATACGCAGTATTTT.

The chain links TRBV4-3 to TRBJ1-2; 7 bases agree with TRBD1. Germline V gene sequence: CDR1 LGHNA, CDR2 YSLEER. The ends lost 4 bases at V and 8 bases at J; junction bases unmatched: 13. The CDR3 consists of 15 residues. The CDR3 region is CASSPSTTGASGYTF. The CDR3 bases are TGCGCCAGCAGCCCCAGCACAACAGGGGCCAGCGGCTACACCTTC.

This clonotype occurred once. The chain links TRBV6-5 to TRBJ1-2; D is unresolved. Germline loops: CDR1 MNHEY, CDR2 SVGAGI. V gave up 0 bases and J gave up 1 base, with 21 bases separating them. The CDR3 is made up of 19 amino acids. DNA for the CDR3: TGTGCCAGCAGTTACTCGACCGGAGGAGCCCCTAACATTAACTATGGCTACACCTTC. It specifies CASSYSTGGAPNINYGYTF.

This clonotype was seen ten or more times. CDR3 DNA sequence: TGCGCCAGCAGCTTGGCCCAAGGGGGTAGCTCCTACGAGCAGTACTTC. Translation gives CASSLAQGGSSYEQYF. V gene TRBV5-1 combines with J gene TRBJ2-7, with D possibly matching TRBD1 (6 bases). Trimming took off 0 bases at V and 0 bases at J, with 13 bases between the two ends. Per the germline V gene, CDR1 is SGHRS and CDR2 is YFSETQ. CDR3 length: 16 residues.